These 7 T cell receptor beta chains originate from one sample sequenced in a study of STAT5B mutations in CD4+ large granular lymphocyte leukemia (dated by TCRdb to the early 2020s). The library was obtained by the immunoSEQ multiplex PCR assay. Sourced from immuneACCESS, this table was stored by TCRdb with only in-frame sequences that have V and J called. A share of the clones is absent; for the studies checked, an unresolved V gene accounts for under half, and the remainder has no known explanation. Present in this sample are over 35,000 clones, around 85% of which were seen just once. The ten largest account for less than 0.45% of the sample. The material sequenced was CD4+ T cells from blood buffy coats. All receptors derive from a human donor in good health.

V gene TRBV29-1 combines with J gene TRBJ1-5; D is possibly TRBD1 (5 bases). Per germline, CDR1 SQVTM and CDR2 ANQGSEA. Between the trimmed V and J ends, which lost 5 bases and 6 bases, there was a span of 17 bases. The CDR3 is made up of 14 amino acids. The CDR3 loop is CSVLLVGGSQPQHF. CDR3 DNA: TGCAGCGTTCTTTTGGTCGGGGGAAGTCAGCCCCAGCATTTT.

This chain connects TRBV18 to TRBJ1-3; TRBD1 matches 9 bases. Looked up from germline, CDR1 is KGHSH and CDR2 is LQKENI. The V gene end was trimmed by 6 bases and the J gene end by 0 bases; junction bases not matched to a gene: 12. The CDR3 runs 18 residues. CDR3: CASSPGQGASSSGNTIYF. CDR3 nucleotide sequence: TGTGCCAGCTCGCCGGGACAGGGAGCCTCTTCCTCTGGAAACACCATATATTTT.

The rearrangement joins TRBV7-8 to TRBJ2-5; D is perhaps TRBD1 or TRBD2 (5 bases each). Germline values: CDR1 SGHVS, CDR2 FQNEAQ. V was clipped by 6 bases and J by 3 bases, with 14 bases between them. The CDR3 is 14 amino acids. The chain's CDR3 is CASRSRVGEETQYF. In DNA form, the CDR3 reads TGTGCCAGCAGGAGCAGGGTGGGGGAAGAGACCCAGTACTTC.

This clone is a singleton in its sample. The chain has TRBV6-6 and TRBJ1-2; D is uncertain. The ends were cut back, 2 bases at V and 2 bases at J, with 6 bases in the middle. Germline V gene data show CDR1 as MNHNY and CDR2 as SVGAGI (reference sequence). The CDR3 runs 13 residues. This chain's CDR3 is CASSYGPNYGYTF. For the CDR3, the DNA is TGTGCCAGCAGTTACGGCCCAAACTATGGCTACACCTTC.

The chain combines TRBV29-1 with TRBJ2-7; D unclear. V dropped 2 bases and J dropped 0 bases, with 5 bases sitting between them. There are 12 residues in the CDR3. The germline CDR1 and CDR2 sequences are SQVTM and ANQGSEA. This chain's CDR3 is CSVETDSYEQYF. Written as DNA, the CDR3 is TGCAGCGTTGAAACCGACTCCTACGAGCAGTACTTC.

This clone was observed a few times. The chain combines TRBV2 with TRBJ1-3; tentatively, D is TRBD1 (6 bases). The germline gives CDR1 SNHLY, CDR2 FYNNEI. V was cut by 4 bases and J by 1 base, with 11 bases left in between. The CDR3 is 15 residues long. CDR3 DNA: TGTGCCAGCAGTGCCGACAGGCGATCTGGAAACACCATATATTTT. Protein: CASSADRRSGNTIYF.

CDR3 nucleotides: TGTGCCAGCAGTTCCGGGACGCCTACCCCCTACGAGCAGTACTTC. It specifies CASSSGTPTPYEQYF. The chain has TRBV6-5 and TRBJ2-5; D tentatively reads TRBD1 or TRBD2 (5 bases each). The better agreement between TRBJ2-7 and the DNA end casts doubt on the J call. The CDR3 totals 15 residues. From germline, CDR1 is MNHEY and CDR2 SVGAGI.